Sequencing of this T cell receptor (beta chain) was carried out in a study of blood T cell repertoires in COVID-19. Background on the study: Samples of COVID-19 (acute and convalescent) were obtained from the United States, Italy and Spain. Sources were T cells, B-cell-depleted T cells, or PBMCs; the material itself was cDNA or gDNA.

Original data processing: Researchers report that nucleated cell counts were estimated from reference gene primer amplification. Clones were read by immunoSEQ multiplex PCR, and TCRdb kept only the in-frame ones, dropping some. That table gives V, J and clone size, and the DNA gave D and trimming. The table has 130,000 to 150,000 clones, around 87% seen once. Trimming removed 0 bases from V and 6 bases from J; junction bases left unmatched: 9. The CDR3 consists of 17 residues. Germline lookup yields CDR1 SGHNT and CDR2 YYREEE (reference sequence). The sample comprised peripheral blood. This TCR was recovered from a man aged 50-59 years who had recovered from COVID-19. The chain uses TRBV5-4 and TRBJ2-2; TRBD2 matches 9 bases. The CDR3 DNA is TGTGCCAGCAGCTTGGGGGCGAGCGGGGGGAAACCCGGGGAGCTGTTTTTT. The encoded protein is CASSLGASGGKPGELFF.